The table lists the clone carrying this T cell receptor (beta chain) with many counts. The antigen remains unidentified. The sample comes from a study of molecular identifiers for immune sequencing clone quantification. Study results and caveats: Amid some 900,000 naive cells, spiked Jurkat TCR RNA from one cell was reportedly still detectable.

The bulk TCR libraries were made with methods described before and with listed TCR primers. TCRdb ran MiXCR on the PCR reads and lists one entry per CDR3 protein. The data show approximately 550,000 distinct CDR3 sequences, 20% to 25% seen once. Trimming stripped 1 base from V and 1 base from J, with 19 bases between. CDR3 length equals 17 residues. The germline gives CDR1 DFQATT, CDR2 SNEGSKA (reference sequence). Naive CD8 T cells were sorted as CD8+CD4-CCR7+CD45RA+. This sequence originates from a human donor in good health. Some libraries in this study had Jurkat cell RNA spiked in. The source material was naive CD8+ T cells from blood, with Jurkat cell RNA spiked in. Sample subset: FACS-sorted CD8+CD4-CCR7+CD45RA+ naive T cells. The rearrangement links TRBV20-1 to TRBJ1-1; perhaps TRBD1 as D (5 bases). The CDR3 DNA follows: TGCAGTGCTAGAGGGGGCGGGACCGTACTTTCGAACACTGAAGCTTTCTTT. This encodes CSARGGGTVLSNTEAFF.